This T cell receptor beta chain was observed in a study of blood T cell repertoires in COVID-19 (TCRdb year 2020). General notes on the study: Collaborator samples came from the United States, Italy and Spain and covered acute and convalescent phases of COVID-19. The material from the prospective study consisted of cDNA or gDNA derived from T cells, B-cell-depleted T cells, or PBMCs. The dataset comprised deeply sampled blood TCRbeta repertoires from subjects exposed to, actively infected with, or recovered from COVID-19. The samples were drawn from two sources: the first 160 participants of the ongoing ImmuneRACE study, and over 950 subjects contributed by 6 global collaborators. The sample metadata nearly always contained a de-identified subject ID, COVID-19 status, age in years and sex. Where available, HLA class I and class II types were obtained from metadata supplied by the sample provider rather than from assay-based typing. The repertoires were released in a freely available public database intended as a resource for research on the immune response to SARS-CoV-2. The research as a whole found: How much clinical and demographic metadata was included differed by source and by participant, and the metadata was provided uncurated.

TCRbeta CDR3 regions were amplified from genomic DNA using the immunoSEQ Assay, a bias-controlled multiplex PCR. From the authors' description of their analysis: The number of nucleated cells in each sample was estimated by amplification of reference gene primers within the assay. To quantify the absolute abundance of each unique TCRbeta CDR3 rearrangement, sequence reads were collapsed and filtered. For each sample, productive Simpson clonality was calculated as the square root of Simpson's diversity index across productive rearrangements. TCRdb limited this immuneACCESS table to in-frame rearrangements with V and J called. A share of clones is missing; checked studies link under half to unresolved V genes, and the rest is unexplained. V, J and clone size reflect that table, while D and trimming were determined from the DNA. Here the sample has about 110,000 clones; around nine tenths occur a single time. 3% to 3.5% of the sample is taken by the ten largest.

The collaborating institutions used their own protocols to collect whole blood in K2EDTA tubes. For TCRbeta analysis, collaborator samples were shipped as frozen whole blood, as isolated PBMCs, or as DNA extracted from either sample type. Points on this clone: The target of this receptor is not known. No base-level quality is on record; no much larger clone is a single base apart.

CDR1 is given as SGHVS and CDR2 as FQNEAQ, both from the germline V gene. The CDR3 runs 16 residues from the cysteine to the phenylalanine. Here the CDR3 DNA is all that survives: 48 bases in frame from base 1. The germline V and J ends show losses of 5 bases and 1 base respectively, and no gene match explains 8 bases of the junction. The sequence is built from TRBV7-8 and TRBJ1-5; 7 bases in the middle match TRBD1. The sample taken for sequencing was peripheral blood. This receptor was obtained from a woman in her fifties or sixties with acute or convalescent COVID-19. The CDR3 protein is CASSNRQGRSNQPQHF. The DNA is as follows: TGTGCCAGCAGCAACAGACAGGGTCGGAGCAATCAGCCCCAGCATTTT.